The clone carrying this T cell receptor beta chain was observed a handful of times. TCRdb re-derived calls from the 5' RACE reads in MiXCR, one entry per CDR3 protein. The sample records tens of thousands of distinct CDR3 sequences, about 4.8% being singletons. This specimen comes from a study of early T cells in non-severe SARS-CoV-2 infection. From germline, CDR1 is MGHDK and CDR2 SYGVNS. V shed 2 bases, J shed 10 bases, and the junction held 7 bases outside the gene matches. The CDR3 covers 13 residues. The chain couples TRBV25-1 to TRBJ1-1; 7 positions agree with TRBD1. This receptor was identified in an adult who was a healthcare worker with PCR-confirmed SARS-CoV-2 infection or an uninfected control (not recorded which). Sample: whole blood. CDR3 nucleotide sequence: TGTGCCAGCAGTGAAGCAGGGGGTAGGGTAGCTTTCTTT. Its translation is CASSEAGGRVAFF.